Listed here is a single T cell receptor beta chain. Its antigen is undetermined. The source of the sample is a study of response to subunit inactivated influenza vaccine. Via MiXCR, TCRdb re-called the RT-PCR reads, giving one row per CDR3 protein. The table includes around 750,000 distinct CDR3 sequences, approximately 22% detected once. Findings of the study overall: The authors suggested that few new T cells are recruited per seasonal influenza vaccination.

The clonotype was recovered from a man in his forties or fifties who received an inactivated influenza vaccine. The sequencing used PBMCs from blood, collected more than 4 days after vaccination.

The DNA of the CDR3 is TGTGCCAGCAGTGAAGGGGGGGGCGTAGGCTACACCTTC. It codes for CASSEGGGVGYTF. The rearrangement links TRBV25-1 to TRBJ1-2; a possible D gene is TRBD1 (6 bases). This CDR3 has 13 amino acids. V lost 2 bases and J 8 bases, leaving 12 bases between the germline ends. Looked up from germline, CDR1 is MGHDK and CDR2 is SYGVNS.